The 11 T cell receptor beta chains below all came from one sample that was sequenced in a study of molecular identifiers for immune sequencing clone quantification. TCRdb independently ran MiXCR on the PCR reads; one entry per CDR3 protein. The sample lists 400,000 to 600,000 distinct CDR3 sequences, about 25% occurring once. The material sequenced was naive CD8+ T cells from blood, with Jurkat cell RNA spiked in. Regarding subset: FACS-sorted CD8+CD4-CCR7+CD45RA+ naive T cells. Receptor source: a human donor in good health. Some libraries in this study had Jurkat cell RNA spiked in.

V and J are TRBV13 and TRBJ2-3; TRBD1 matches 12 bases. The CDR3 is 20 amino acids. Germline V CDR1 and CDR2: PRHDT, FYEKMQ (reference sequence). V was pared by 5 bases and J by 0 bases, with 15 bases of the junction left unmatched. The DNA of the CDR3 is TGTGCCAGCAGCGTAACGGGACAGGGGGCCCCTCCTTCTAGCACAGATACGCAGTATTTT. Its translation: CASSVTGQGAPPSSTDTQYF.

The chain has TRBV21-1 and TRBJ2-4; no DNA check was done on the table's D call, TRBD1. TRBV21-1 is a pseudogene locus. The CDR3 has 17 residues. CDR3 sequence (DNA): TGTGCCAGCAGCAAAGACCTTGGCGCCGTGTCCAAAAACATTCAGTACTTC. Protein: CASSKDLGAVSKNIQYF.

This clonotype was detected many times. The chain recombines TRBV11-2 with TRBJ1-1, with a tentative D call TRBD1 (6 bases). Trimming stripped 5 bases from V and 8 bases from J, with 12 bases between. Germline V CDR1 and CDR2: SGHAT, FQNNGV. The CDR3 contains 12 residues. The CDR3 DNA reads as TGTGCCAGCAGCATCGCCGGGACAGAAGCTTTCTTT. Translation: CASSIAGTEAFF.

This clonotype has more than one count but fewer than ten. V and J are TRBV18 and TRBJ2-3, with 7 bases fitting TRBD2. The CDR3 runs to 21 residues. V was clipped by 3 bases and J by 3 bases; unmatched bases: 24. The germline CDR1 and CDR2 sequences are KGHSH and LQKENI. CDR3 sequence (DNA): TGTGCCAGCTCACCCTATCTTTTCCTGGCGGGGGAGGCGACTCCGACAGATACGCAGTATTTT. This encodes CASSPYLFLAGEATPTDTQYF.

The sample holds a few counts of this clonotype. The gene calls are TRBV12-3 or TRBV12-4 and TRBJ1-2; D not resolved. The ends were cut back, 2 bases at V and 4 bases at J, with 5 bases in the middle. CDR3 size: 12 residues. For the CDR3, the DNA is TGTGCCAGCAGTTTACCGGGCTATGGCTACACCTTC. This encodes CASSLPGYGYTF.

The genes are TRBV12-3 or TRBV12-4 and TRBJ2-5, with TRBD1 matching 8 bases. The J segment lost 5 bases and the V segment lost 1 base, leaving 6 bases of the junction unmatched. The CDR3 runs 15 residues. DNA of the CDR3: TGTGCCAGCAGTTTAGGCGGACAGGGTATGGAGACCCAGTACTTC. It specifies CASSLGGQGMETQYF.

With regard to this clonotype: A single base separates this from a much larger clone, so it may be a read error. The CDR3 region is CTSSPQLTGELFF. The CDR3 DNA reads as TGCACCAGCAGCCCACAACTAACCGGGGAGCTGTTTTTT. J is TRBJ2-2 and V is TRBV4-1; D call uncertain. Germline CDR1 MGHRA, CDR2 YSYEKL. The CDR3 length is 13 residues.

This chain uses TRBV11-2 with TRBJ2-1; 12 positions match TRBD1. Germline V gene sequence: CDR1 SGHAT, CDR2 FQNNGV. The CDR3 is 15 amino acids. V lost 5 bases and J lost 8; bases outside the gene matches: 7. CDR3 in DNA: TGTGCCAGCAGCCAAAGTGGGACAGGGGGCCATGAGCAGTTCTTC. Its translation is CASSQSGTGGHEQFF.

This chain connects TRBV27 to TRBJ2-7; D possibly corresponds to TRBD2 (7 bases). This CDR3 has 14 amino acids. Germline lookup yields CDR1 MNHEY and CDR2 SMNVEV (reference sequence). Trimming left V 2 bases short and J 4 bases short, with 12 bases between. CDR3 coding DNA: TGTGCCAGCAGTTTACGCGGGGGCAGGTACGAGCAGTACTTC. Its translation is CASSLRGGRYEQYF.

J is TRBJ2-3 and V is TRBV2, with D possibly matching TRBD2 (6 bases). Trimming pared 2 bases from V and 2 bases from J, leaving 11 bases between. The CDR3 runs to 15 residues. Germline V gene lookup returns CDR1 SNHLY and CDR2 FYNNEI. DNA of the CDR3: TGTGCCAGCAGTGAACGGGGGACCATCACAGATACGCAGTATTTT. Its translation is CASSERGTITDTQYF.

This clonotype was counted many times. The chain links TRBV3-1 to TRBJ2-5; 7 bases align to TRBD1. Germline assignment: CDR1 LGHDT and CDR2 YNNKEL (reference sequence). The V segment lost 4 bases and the J segment 2 bases; nucleotides outside the gene matches: 10. The CDR3 totals 16 residues. In DNA, the CDR3 is TGTGCCAGCAGCCCCGGACAGGTCAGCCCTCAAGAGACCCAGTACTTC. The encoded protein is CASSPGQVSPQETQYF.